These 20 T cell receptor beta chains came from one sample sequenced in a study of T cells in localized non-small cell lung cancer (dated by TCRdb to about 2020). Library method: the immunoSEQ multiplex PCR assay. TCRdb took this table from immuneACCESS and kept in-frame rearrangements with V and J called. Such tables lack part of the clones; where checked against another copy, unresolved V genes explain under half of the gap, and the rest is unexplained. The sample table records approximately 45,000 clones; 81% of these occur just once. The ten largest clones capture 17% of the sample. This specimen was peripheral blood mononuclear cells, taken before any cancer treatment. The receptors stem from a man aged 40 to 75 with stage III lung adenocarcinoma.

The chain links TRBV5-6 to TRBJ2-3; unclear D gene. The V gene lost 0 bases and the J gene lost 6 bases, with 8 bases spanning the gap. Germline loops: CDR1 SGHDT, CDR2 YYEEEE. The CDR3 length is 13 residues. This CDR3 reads CASSLESEDTQYF. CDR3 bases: TGTGCCAGCAGCTTGGAGTCGGAGGATACGCAGTATTTT.

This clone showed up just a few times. DNA of the CDR3: TGTGCCAGCAGCTTCAGGGAGAGGCGTTCGGAAGAGACCCAGTACTTC. Its translation: CASSFRERRSEETQYF. The chain recombines TRBV5-4 with TRBJ2-5; D tentatively fits TRBD1 or TRBD2 (5 bases each). The CDR3 contains 16 residues. Germline-derived CDR1 and CDR2 are SGHNT and YYREEE (reference sequence). Deletions cut 2 bases from V and 3 bases from J, with 17 bases between. Full variable domain (outside the CDR3, taken from reference TRBV5-4 and TRBJ2-5): ETGVTQSPTHLIKTRGQQVTLRCSSQSGHNTVSWYQQALGQGPQFIFQYYREEENGRGNFPPRFSGLQFPNYSSELNVNALELDDSALYLCASSFRERRSEETQYFGPGTRLLVL.

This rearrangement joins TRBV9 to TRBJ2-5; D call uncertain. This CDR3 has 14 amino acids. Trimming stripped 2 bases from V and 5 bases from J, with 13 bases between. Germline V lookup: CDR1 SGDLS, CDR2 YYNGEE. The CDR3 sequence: CASSVLAQPETQYF. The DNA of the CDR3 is TGTGCCAGCAGCGTTTTAGCCCAACCGGAGACCCAGTACTTC.

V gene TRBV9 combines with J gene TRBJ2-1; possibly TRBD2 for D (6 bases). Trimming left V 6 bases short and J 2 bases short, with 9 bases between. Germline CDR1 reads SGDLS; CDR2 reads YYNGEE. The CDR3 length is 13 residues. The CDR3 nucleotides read TGTGCCAGCAAAGGCGGGACCTACAATGAGCAGTTCTTC. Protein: CASKGGTYNEQFF.

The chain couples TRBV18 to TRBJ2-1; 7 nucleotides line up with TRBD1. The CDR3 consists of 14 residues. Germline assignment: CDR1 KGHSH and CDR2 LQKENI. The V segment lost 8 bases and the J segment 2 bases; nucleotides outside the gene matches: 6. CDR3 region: CASRPGQTYNEQFF. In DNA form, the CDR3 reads TGTGCCAGCCGACCGGGACAGACCTACAATGAGCAGTTCTTC.

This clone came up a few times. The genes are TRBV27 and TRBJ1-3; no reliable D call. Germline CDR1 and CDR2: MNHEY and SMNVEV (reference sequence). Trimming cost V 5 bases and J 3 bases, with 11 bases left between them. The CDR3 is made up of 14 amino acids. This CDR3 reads CASSPAGIGNTIYF. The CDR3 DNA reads TGTGCCAGCAGTCCGGCGGGGATTGGAAACACCATATATTTT.

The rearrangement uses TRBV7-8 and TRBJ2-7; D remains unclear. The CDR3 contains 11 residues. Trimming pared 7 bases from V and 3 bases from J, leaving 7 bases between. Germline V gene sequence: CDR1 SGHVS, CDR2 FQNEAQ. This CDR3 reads CASTSFYEQYF. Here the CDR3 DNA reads TGTGCCAGCACTTCTTTCTACGAGCAGTACTTC.

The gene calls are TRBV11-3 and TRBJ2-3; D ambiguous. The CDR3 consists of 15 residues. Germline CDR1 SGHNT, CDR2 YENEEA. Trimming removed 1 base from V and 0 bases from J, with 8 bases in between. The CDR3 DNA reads TGTGCCAGCAGCTTAGGGGTCAGGAGCACAGATACGCAGTATTTT. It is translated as CASSLGVRSTDTQYF.

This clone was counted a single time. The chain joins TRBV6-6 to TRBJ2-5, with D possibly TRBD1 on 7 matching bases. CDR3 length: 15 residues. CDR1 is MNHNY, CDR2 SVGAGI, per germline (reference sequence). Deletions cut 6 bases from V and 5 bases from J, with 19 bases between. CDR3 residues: CASRIYRGGEETQYF. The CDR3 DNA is TGTGCCAGCAGGATTTACAGGGGAGGAGAGGAGACCCAGTACTTC.

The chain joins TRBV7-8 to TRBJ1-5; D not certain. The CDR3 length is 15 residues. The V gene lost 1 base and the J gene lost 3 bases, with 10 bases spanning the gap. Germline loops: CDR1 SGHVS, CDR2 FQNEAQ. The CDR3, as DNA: TGTGCCAGCAGCTTAGTTGGGAACCACAATCAGCCCCAGCATTTT. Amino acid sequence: CASSLVGNHNQPQHF.

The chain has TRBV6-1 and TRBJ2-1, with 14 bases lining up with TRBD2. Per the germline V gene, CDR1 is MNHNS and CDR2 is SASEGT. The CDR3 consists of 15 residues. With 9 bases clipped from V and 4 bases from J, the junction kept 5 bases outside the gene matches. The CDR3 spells CASRLAGGRYNEQFF. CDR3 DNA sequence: TGTGCCAGTCGACTAGCGGGGGGGCGGTACAATGAGCAGTTCTTC.

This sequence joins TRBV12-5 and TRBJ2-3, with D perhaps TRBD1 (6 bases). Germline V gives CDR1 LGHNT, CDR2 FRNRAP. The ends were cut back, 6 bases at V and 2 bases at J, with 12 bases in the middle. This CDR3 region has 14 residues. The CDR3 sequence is CASGRDTLTDTQYF. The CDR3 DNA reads TGTGCTAGTGGCAGGGACACCCTCACAGATACGCAGTATTTT.

Here the CDR3 reads CASSFGPDEQFF. DNA of the CDR3: TGTGCCAGCAGTTTTGGGCCCGATGAGCAGTTCTTC. V gene TRBV27 combines with J gene TRBJ2-1; no firm D call. The CDR3 has 12 residues. Germline V gene data show CDR1 as MNHEY and CDR2 as SMNVEV (reference sequence). Between the trimmed V and J ends, which lost 3 bases and 8 bases, there was a span of 8 bases.

The CDR3: CASSRFSNTDTQYF. The CDR3 coding sequence is TGTGCCAGCAGCCGTTTTAGCAACACAGATACGCAGTATTTT. This chain joins TRBV5-6 and TRBJ2-3; D is ambiguous. The CDR3 loop spans 14 amino acids. Per the germline V gene, CDR1 is SGHDT and CDR2 is YYEEEE. Deletions cut 4 bases from V and 2 bases from J, with 11 bases between. Combining the CDR3 with reference TRBV5-6 and TRBJ2-3 gives the whole variable domain DAGVTQSPTHLIKTRGQQVTLRCSPKSGHDTVSWYQQALGQGPQFIFQYYEEEERQRGNFPDRFSGHQFPNYSSELNVNALLLGDSALYLCASSRFSNTDTQYFGPGTRLTVL.

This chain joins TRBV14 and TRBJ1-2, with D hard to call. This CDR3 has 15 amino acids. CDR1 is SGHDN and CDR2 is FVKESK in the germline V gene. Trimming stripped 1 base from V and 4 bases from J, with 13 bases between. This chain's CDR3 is CASSQGQVVLYGYTF. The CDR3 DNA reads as TGTGCCAGCAGCCAAGGTCAGGTAGTTCTCTATGGCTACACCTTC.

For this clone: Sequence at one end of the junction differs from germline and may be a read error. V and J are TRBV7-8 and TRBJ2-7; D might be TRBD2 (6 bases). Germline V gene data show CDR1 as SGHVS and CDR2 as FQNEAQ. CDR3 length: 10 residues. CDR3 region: CASSPKVSGF. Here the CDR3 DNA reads TGTGCCAGCAGCCCTAAAGTCAGCGGGTTC.

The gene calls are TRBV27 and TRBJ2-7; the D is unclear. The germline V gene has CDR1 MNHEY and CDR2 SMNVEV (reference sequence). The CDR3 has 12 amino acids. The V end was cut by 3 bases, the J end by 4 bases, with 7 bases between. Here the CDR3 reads CASSFTGYEQYF. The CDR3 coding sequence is TGTGCCAGCAGTTTTACCGGGTACGAGCAGTACTTC.

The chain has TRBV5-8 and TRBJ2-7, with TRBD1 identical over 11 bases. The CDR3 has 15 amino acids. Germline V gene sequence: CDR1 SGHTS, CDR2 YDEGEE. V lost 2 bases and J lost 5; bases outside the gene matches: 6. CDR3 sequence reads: CASSFGTGGTHEQYF. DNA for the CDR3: TGTGCCAGCAGCTTCGGGACAGGGGGTACCCACGAGCAGTACTTC.

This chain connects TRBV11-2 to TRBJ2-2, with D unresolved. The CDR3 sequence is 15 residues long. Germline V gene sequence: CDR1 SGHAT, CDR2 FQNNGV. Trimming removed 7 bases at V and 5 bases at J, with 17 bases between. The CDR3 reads CASTAVTARTGELFF. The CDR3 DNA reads TGTGCCAGCACGGCGGTCACGGCTCGTACCGGGGAGCTGTTTTTT.

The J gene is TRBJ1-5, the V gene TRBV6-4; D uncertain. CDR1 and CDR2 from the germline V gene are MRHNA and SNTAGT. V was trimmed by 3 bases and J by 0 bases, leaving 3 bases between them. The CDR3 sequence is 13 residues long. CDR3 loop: CASSEYSNQPQHF. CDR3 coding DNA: TGTGCCAGCAGTGAATATAGCAATCAGCCCCAGCATTTT.